This T cell receptor beta chain is from a study of cytomegalovirus exposure and HLA in healthy donors (dated by TCRdb to 2015 to 2018). Looking at the study overall: According to a later analysis, one platform produced both the 110 or so validation repertoires and the 670 or so repertoires of the first cohort. The study aimed to test whether signatures of past pathogen exposure could be identified by cataloging public T cell receptors. In addition to the first cohort of 650 to 800 subjects, a separate validation cohort of approximately 130 different subjects was used. High-throughput TCR immunosequencing, statistical association of individual TCRs with disease status, and machine learning were combined to predict cytomegalovirus infection status.

From the cysteine up to the phenylalanine, the CDR3 has a length of 19 residues. The kept DNA is CDR3 alone, 57 bases in frame from the first base. The germline V gene yields SGHRS for CDR1 and YFSETQ for CDR2. Trimmed from V: 6 bases; trimmed from J: 1 base; junction bases lacking a gene match: 17. Study-wide findings and limitations: The classifier was reported to diagnose cytomegalovirus status with high specificity and sensitivity in both the original and validation cohorts. Of the cluster scores, roughly 95% were above 0 in a later analysis, which found that TCRs clustered in the first cohort also tended to co-occur in the 120 validation repertoires. Across donors, most TCR sequences were observed very rarely, whereas some public TCRs were present in many individuals. The authors suggested that the approach could potentially be extended to other disease states and immunological phenotypes. In vitro tests confirmed that a few of the cytomegalovirus-associated TCR beta chains recognize cytomegalovirus antigens. A later analysis had no HLA typing for the validation cohort, so co-occurrence there was scored across all 130 or so repertoires. The study listed 164 TCR beta chains as associated with cytomegalovirus.

Separate from the roughly 630-subject first cohort, the validation cohort of about 120 subjects was the group to which the donors belonged. In the case of this clone: Its antigen is currently not known. The sample holds no much larger clone one base away, and base qualities are not on file.

Receptor libraries were prepared by the immunoSEQ multiplex PCR assay. Regarding the original processing steps: To diagnose cytomegalovirus status from the catalog of TCR beta chain sequences, a statistical classification framework was built. TCRdb retrieved this table from immuneACCESS and kept in-frame rearrangements only. Not all clones are present; in checked studies, unresolved V genes account for under half, and no reason is known for the remainder. V and J calls and clone size follow that table, whereas D and trimming were derived from the DNA. A total of 150,000 or so clones appear in this sample, about 86% of them only once. The top ten clonotypes cover about a fifth of the sample.

This clonotype originated in a man younger than 30 in good health and CMV-seropositive. Sequenced sample: PBMCs. Recombination joined TRBV5-1 with TRBJ2-7, with 12 junctional bases fitting TRBD2. The DNA sequence is given as TGCGCCAGCACCCCGGCTCTCGGGGGGACTAGCGGGCATTCCTACGAGCAGTACTTC. Translated, this is CASTPALGGTSGHSYEQYF.